One and the same sample provided the 30 T cell receptor beta chains below, sequenced in a study of patients and donors after allogeneic stem cell transplantation. From the RT-PCR reads, TCRdb called clonotypes with MiXCR, one entry per CDR3 protein. The sample contains about 960,000 distinct CDR3 sequences, more than 15% of which appear only once. The sample was blood, either unsorted or a sorted T cell fraction (not recorded which). These receptors originate from a human donor who was either an allogeneic HSCT recipient or a stem cell or donor lymphocyte infusion donor (not recorded which). It is not recorded whose cells these are; they may come from a transplant donor.

This clonotype was found a few times. The rearrangement uses TRBV29-1 and TRBJ1-1, with D uncertain. CDR1 and CDR2 (germline): SQVTM, ANQGSEA. V lost 4 bases, J lost 7 bases, and 7 bases lay in between. CDR3 size: 10 residues. The CDR3 here is CSVGLIEAFF. In nucleotides, the CDR3 is TGCAGCGTTGGACTGATTGAAGCTTTCTTT.

This clonotype has only a few counts. The chain uses TRBV12-3 or TRBV12-4 and TRBJ2-3; the D gene is possibly TRBD1 (5 bases). With 1 base removed from V and 0 bases from J, the gap between germline ends came to 11 bases. The CDR3 length is 16 residues. As DNA, the CDR3 is TGTGCCAGCAGTTTAGGTGGGGCCCCTAGCACAGATACGCAGTATTTT. Translation: CASSLGGAPSTDTQYF.

V usage is TRBV2 and J usage is TRBJ2-7; TRBD2 agrees at 8 bases. V lost 5 bases to trimming and J lost 5 bases; unmatched junction nucleotides: 11. The CDR3 has 15 residues. The germline V gene encodes CDR1 SNHLY and CDR2 FYNNEI. The CDR3 reads CASSSGSWVFDEQYF. CDR3 bases: TGTGCCAGCAGTAGCGGGAGTTGGGTCTTTGACGAGCAGTACTTC.

V and J are TRBV20-1 and TRBJ1-2, with 7 positions matching TRBD1. The V segment lost 2 bases and the J segment 0 bases; nucleotides outside the gene matches: 6. There are 15 residues in the CDR3. The germline gives CDR1 DFQATT, CDR2 SNEGSKA (reference sequence). The CDR3 nucleotides read TGCAGTGCTAGAAGAAACAGGGGAACTAACTATGGCTACACCTTC. It is translated as CSARRNRGTNYGYTF.

This chain joins TRBV6-1 and TRBJ2-5; 7 bases line up with TRBD2. CDR3 length equals 16 residues. V lost 6 bases to trimming and J lost 0 bases; unmatched junction nucleotides: 10. Germline V gene data show CDR1 as MNHNS and CDR2 as SASEGT. The chain's CDR3 is CASSPGGEWHQETQYF. As DNA, the CDR3 is TGTGCCAGCAGCCCTGGGGGGGAGTGGCACCAAGAGACCCAGTACTTC.

This clonotype was detected only a few times. The rearrangement uses TRBV3-1 and TRBJ2-5, with 7 bases that match TRBD1. V trimming: 1 base; J trimming: 6 bases; junction bases outside the gene matches: 2. CDR3 size: 13 residues. Germline assignment: CDR1 LGHDT and CDR2 YNNKEL (reference sequence). The CDR3 sequence: CASSQGDSQTQYF. In DNA form, the CDR3 reads TGTGCCAGCAGCCAAGGGGACAGTCAGACCCAGTACTTC.

This clonotype was seen repeatedly, ten times or more. The J gene is TRBJ2-7, the V gene TRBV18, with a tentative D call TRBD2 (5 bases). V was clipped by 3 bases and J by 1 base, with 13 bases between them. The CDR3 has 15 residues. From germline, CDR1 is KGHSH and CDR2 LQKENI. In DNA form, the CDR3 reads TGTGCCAGCTCACCGTCCCGGGGAAGTTCCTACGAGCAGTACTTC. This sequence encodes CASSPSRGSSYEQYF.

The rearrangement uses TRBV11-2 and TRBJ2-3, with D possibly matching TRBD2 (5 bases). Germline V lookup: CDR1 SGHAT, CDR2 FQNNGV. Trimming cost V 4 bases and J 7 bases, with 15 bases left between them. The CDR3 is 14 residues long. The CDR3: CASSSNERRNTQYF. The CDR3 region has the DNA TGTGCCAGCAGCTCAAATGAAAGGAGGAATACGCAGTATTTT.

A word on this clonotype: Given a much more abundant clone one base away, this may be a read error. This chain links TRBV10-3 with TRBJ2-7; TRBD1 or TRBD2 may be the D gene (5 bases each). The CDR3 contains 14 residues. The germline V gene encodes CDR1 ENHRY and CDR2 SYGVKD. In DNA form, the CDR3 reads TGTGGCATCAGTGACTATCAGGGTGAGGCCGAGCAGTACTTC. This codes for CGISDYQGEAEQYF.

J is TRBJ2-2 and V is TRBV4-2, with D perhaps TRBD2 (6 bases). Germline CDR1 and CDR2: LGHNA and YNFKEQ. The CDR3 covers 16 residues. The V end was cut by 1 base, the J end by 8 bases, with 17 bases between. The CDR3 is CASSQGRSSGSGELFF. The CDR3 bases are TGTGCCAGCAGCCAAGGTCGGTCAAGCGGGTCAGGGGAGCTGTTTTTT.

The V gene is TRBV27, the J gene TRBJ1-4; tentative D call: TRBD1 (6 bases). Germline values: CDR1 MNHEY, CDR2 SMNVEV (reference sequence). V dropped 10 bases and J dropped 6 bases, with 21 bases sitting between them. This CDR3 is 15 amino acids long. CDR3 bases: TGTGCCACCGGCCCCAGCTGGGGGGCGGATGAAAAACTGTTTTTT. Translating gives CATGPSWGADEKLFF. Based on the CDR3 plus reference TRBV27 and TRBJ1-4, the full variable domain is EAQVTQNPRYLITVTGKKLTVTCSQNMNHEYMSWYRQDPGLGLRQIYYSMNVEVTDKGDVPEGYKVSRKEKRNFPLILESPSPNQTSLYFCATGPSWGADEKLFFGSGTQLSVL.

This clonotype was detected only a few times. The chain carries TRBV4-1 and TRBJ1-4; TRBD1 aligns across 10 bases. CDR1 and CDR2 from the germline V gene are MGHRA and YSYEKL. The CDR3 is made up of 15 amino acids. The junction had 7 bases not matched to a gene; V was cut back by 4 bases and J by 8 bases. CDR3 protein: CASSLRTGGREKLFF. DNA of the CDR3: TGCGCCAGCAGCCTTAGGACAGGGGGTCGCGAAAAACTGTTTTTT.

The V gene is TRBV20-1, the J gene TRBJ2-1, with a weak D call TRBD2 (5 bases). The germline V gene has CDR1 DFQATT and CDR2 SNEGSKA (reference sequence). This CDR3 spans 14 amino acids. V was cut by 8 bases and J by 4 bases, with 18 bases left in between. CDR3 nucleotides: TGCAGTAACAAGCGGATAGCCGTTTACAATGAGCAGTTCTTC. Translating it yields CSNKRIAVYNEQFF.

The J gene is TRBJ1-5, the V gene TRBV12-3 or TRBV12-4; tentatively, D is TRBD1 (6 bases). The CDR3 sequence is 18 residues long. Trimming left V 7 bases short and J 4 bases short, with 26 bases between. Written as DNA, the CDR3 is TGTGCCAGCAAACGGACTCCCTCTGGGGGGCATCGGAATCAGCCCCAGCATTTT. This translates into CASKRTPSGGHRNQPQHF.

This clonotype has only a few counts. This chain uses TRBV4-3 with TRBJ2-1; D is undetermined. The germline CDR1 and CDR2 sequences are LGHNA and YSLEER. The CDR3 has 13 residues. V was trimmed by 6 bases and J by 5 bases, leaving 11 bases between them. CDR3 nucleotides: TGCGCCAGCAGTCAGACGCCAGACAATGAGCAGTTCTTC. This encodes CASSQTPDNEQFF.

For this clonotype: With a much larger clone just one base away, this may be a read error. The chain recombines TRBV12-3 or TRBV12-4 with TRBJ2-1; no reliable D call. V dropped 2 bases and J dropped 11 bases, with 7 bases sitting between them. CDR3 size: 11 residues. In DNA, the CDR3 is TGTGCCAGCAGTTTAAGGCATAAGCAGTTCTTC. Protein: CASSLRHKQFF.

This chain links TRBV4-3 with TRBJ1-1; tentative D call: TRBD1 (6 bases). CDR1 is LGHNA and CDR2 is YSLEER in the germline V gene. The CDR3 loop spans 14 amino acids. Trimming took off 3 bases at V and 4 bases at J, with 12 bases between the two ends. The CDR3 reads CASSHGQSSTEAFF. The CDR3 DNA is TGCGCCAGCAGCCACGGACAGAGTAGCACTGAAGCTTTCTTT.

V and J are TRBV18 and TRBJ1-2; TRBD1 might be the D (5 bases). This CDR3 contains 13 residues. CDR1 and CDR2 (germline): KGHSH, LQKENI. V gave up 1 base and J gave up 8 bases, with 11 bases separating them. CDR3 sequence (DNA): TGTGCCAGCTCACCACTCCAGGGATTCGGCTACACCTTC. Translating gives CASSPLQGFGYTF. Together with reference TRBV18 and TRBJ1-2, the CDR3 gives the full variable domain: NAGVMQNPRHLVRRRGQEARLRCSPMKGHSHVYWYRQLPEEGLKFMVYLQKENIIDESGMPKERFSAEFPKEGPSILRIQQVVRGDSAAYFCASSPLQGFGYTFGSGTRLTVV.

V is TRBV5-1 and J is TRBJ2-7; tentative D call: TRBD2 (5 bases). V was cut by 1 base and J by 1 base, with 18 bases left in between. Germline CDR1 and CDR2: SGHRS and YFSETQ. This CDR3 region has 17 residues. CDR3 amino acids: CASSLNLIALGSYEQYF. CDR3 DNA: TGCGCCAGCAGCTTGAATCTAATAGCGCTGGGGTCCTACGAGCAGTACTTC.

There are a few counts of this clonotype. The CDR3 loop reads CASSPSGRGPYNEQFF. The CDR3 region has the DNA TGTGCCAGCAGCCCATCCGGACGGGGGCCCTACAATGAGCAGTTCTTC. The chain carries TRBV4-2 and TRBJ2-1, with D possibly called TRBD1 or TRBD2 (6 bases each). The germline gives CDR1 LGHNA, CDR2 YNFKEQ. Trimming cost V 4 bases and J 2 bases, with 15 bases left between them. CDR3 length equals 16 residues.

This clonotype was recorded a few times. The rearrangement joins TRBV7-3 to TRBJ1-1; D might be TRBD1 (5 bases). The CDR3 totals 16 residues. The germline V gene has CDR1 SGHTA and CDR2 FQGTGA. V lost 4 bases and J 2 bases, leaving 17 bases between the germline ends. This CDR3 is CASSSPRGGTNTEAFF. The CDR3 DNA sequence: TGTGCCAGCAGCTCCCCTCGGGGAGGGACTAACACTGAAGCTTTCTTT.

The table lists this clonotype with a few counts. The J gene is TRBJ1-1, the V gene TRBV29-1, with TRBD1 as a possible D gene (6 bases). The CDR3 sequence is 13 residues long. V lost 7 bases to trimming and J lost 0 bases, with 12 bases between them. Germline V gene lookup returns CDR1 SQVTM and CDR2 ANQGSEA. CDR3 residues: CSGTGQLNTEAFF. In DNA form, the CDR3 reads TGCAGCGGTACAGGACAGCTGAACACTGAAGCTTTCTTT.

This clonotype was picked up many times. The rearrangement uses TRBV2 and TRBJ1-6; D unclear. Germline CDR1 is SNHLY and CDR2 is FYNNEI. V was clipped by 3 bases and J by 5 bases, with 14 bases between them. This CDR3 contains 16 residues. The CDR3 spells CASSDEGSADNSPLHF. In DNA, the CDR3 is TGTGCCAGCAGTGATGAGGGTTCGGCGGATAATTCACCCCTCCACTTT.

This clonotype was recorded a few times. This sequence joins TRBV5-1 and TRBJ2-7, with 10 positions matching TRBD2. In germline, CDR1 is SGHRS, CDR2 YFSETQ. Unmatched junction bases numbered 8, after V lost 0 bases and J lost 2 bases. This CDR3 has 17 amino acids. CDR3 sequence: CASSLGVLAGQTYEQYF. For the CDR3, the DNA is TGCGCCAGCAGCTTGGGGGTACTAGCGGGGCAAACCTACGAGCAGTACTTC. The full variable domain, in which reference TRBV5-1 and TRBJ2-7 provide the parts outside the CDR3, is KAGVTQTPRYLIKTRGQQVTLSCSPISGHRSVSWYQQTPGQGLQFLFEYFSETQRNKGNFPGRFSGRQFSNSRSEMNVSTLELGDSALYLCASSLGVLAGQTYEQYFGPGTRLTVT.

This clonotype was observed a handful of times. The gene calls are TRBV24-1 and TRBJ2-3, with D unresolved. Germline CDR1 reads KGHDR; CDR2 reads SFDVKD. The CDR3 consists of 14 residues. The V gene lost 0 bases and the J gene lost 4 bases, with 7 bases spanning the gap. DNA of the CDR3: TGTGCCACCAGTGATTTGGGCCGGGCAGATACGCAGTATTTT. Translation gives CATSDLGRADTQYF.

This clonotype was counted a few times. The chain is built from TRBV18 and TRBJ2-7, with D unclear. With 4 bases removed from V and 6 bases from J, the gap between germline ends came to 10 bases. Germline V gene lookup returns CDR1 KGHSH and CDR2 LQKENI. This CDR3 has 12 amino acids. CDR3 loop: CASSLQEREQYF. The CDR3 DNA is TGTGCCAGCTCACTCCAGGAGCGCGAGCAGTACTTC.

This clonotype has more than one count but fewer than ten. The V and J genes are TRBV24-1 and TRBJ2-3, with TRBD2 identical over 10 bases. V was clipped by 4 bases and J by 0 bases; unmatched bases: 6. The CDR3 extends over 17 amino acids. Per the germline V gene, CDR1 is KGHDR and CDR2 is SFDVKD. The DNA for the CDR3 is TGTGCCACCAGTGAAGTGACTAGCGGGCCTAGCACAGATACGCAGTATTTT. Residues: CATSEVTSGPSTDTQYF.

This clonotype has a handful of counts. This chain links TRBV7-9 with TRBJ2-2; a possible D gene is TRBD1 (6 bases). The length of the CDR3 is 15 residues. V lost 4 bases to trimming and J lost 0 bases, with 9 bases between them. Germline V gene data show CDR1 as SEHNR and CDR2 as FQNEAQ (reference sequence). The CDR3 DNA is TGTGCCAGCAGCTACAGACAGGCGAACACCGGGGAGCTGTTTTTT. Protein: CASSYRQANTGELFF.

Only a few counts were recorded for this clonotype. The genes are TRBV14 and TRBJ2-1, with a weak D call TRBD2 (6 bases). Germline CDR1 is SGHDN and CDR2 is FVKESK. This CDR3 is 15 amino acids long. Between the trimmed V and J ends, which lost 5 bases and 6 bases, there was a span of 17 bases. DNA of the CDR3: TGTGCCAGCAGCTCGATAGCTGGAGGGTTCAATGAGCAGTTCTTC. It encodes CASSSIAGGFNEQFF. The variable domain in full, completed from reference TRBV14 and TRBJ2-1, reads EAGVTQFPSHSVIEKGQTVTLRCDPISGHDNLYWYRRVMGKEIKFLLHFVKESKQDESGMPNNRFLAERTGGTYSTLKVQPAELEDSGVYFCASSSIAGGFNEQFFGPGTRLTVL.

The V gene is TRBV12-3 or TRBV12-4, the J gene TRBJ1-2; no clear D. CDR3 length: 17 residues. Deletions cut 4 bases from V and 3 bases from J, with 21 bases between. The DNA of the CDR3 is TGTGCCAGCAGTTCAAGGGTCCGCCCTGTCCAGGACTATGGCTACACCTTC. It yields the protein CASSSRVRPVQDYGYTF.